The 14 T cell receptor beta chains reported below all come from one sample, sequenced in a study of T cells in narcolepsy. Clones were sequenced by immunoSEQ multiplex PCR, and TCRdb holds only the in-frame ones, with some missing. The sample records under 25,000 clones, 80% to 90% being singletons. The sequenced material came from CD45RA- memory CD4+ T cells from PBMCs. These receptors all come from a human donor with narcolepsy.

The chain joins TRBV28 to TRBJ2-3; D is perhaps TRBD1 (6 bases). V was clipped by 7 bases and J by 2 bases, with 13 bases between them. Per germline, CDR1 MDHEN and CDR2 SYDVKM. The length of the CDR3 is 14 residues. The CDR3 reads CASIPRQDTDTQYF. The CDR3 DNA sequence: TGTGCCAGCATTCCGAGACAGGACACAGATACGCAGTATTTT.

This chain uses TRBV5-1 with TRBJ1-5; 7 bases align to TRBD1. The trim removed 4 bases at V and 4 bases at J, leaving 8 bases unmatched. CDR1 SGHRS and CDR2 YFSETQ come from the germline V gene. This CDR3 has 15 amino acids. CDR3 in amino acids: CASSRTGVSNQPQHF. In DNA form, the CDR3 reads TGCGCCAGCAGCAGAACAGGGGTATCAAATCAGCCCCAGCATTTT.

The chain is built from TRBV28 and TRBJ1-5; D is unresolved. Germline V gives CDR1 MDHEN, CDR2 SYDVKM. The germline V and J ends were trimmed by 3 bases and 7 bases, with 7 bases remaining between them. The CDR3 runs 12 residues. CDR3 loop: CASSFSFQPQHF. The CDR3 coding sequence is TGTGCCAGCAGTTTTAGTTTCCAGCCCCAGCATTTT.

The J gene is TRBJ1-5, the V gene TRBV28; TRBD1 aligns across 11 bases. The CDR3 extends over 17 amino acids. J gave up 6 bases and V 1 base, and 8 bases lay outside the gene matches. Looked up from germline, CDR1 is MDHEN and CDR2 is SYDVKM. CDR3 loop: CASSLFGQGALVQPQHF. CDR3 sequence (DNA): TGTGCCAGCAGTTTATTCGGACAGGGGGCATTGGTTCAGCCCCAGCATTTT.

This clone is labeled medium-sized. The chain recombines TRBV6-5 with TRBJ1-5, with D uncertain. With 0 bases removed from V and 4 bases from J, the gap between germline ends came to 13 bases. Per the germline V gene, CDR1 is MNHEY and CDR2 is SVGAGI. The CDR3 is made up of 16 amino acids. The CDR3 sequence: CASSYSMSPPNQPQHF. The DNA for the CDR3 is TGTGCCAGCAGTTACTCGATGTCCCCGCCTAATCAGCCCCAGCATTTT.

The chain joins TRBV6-6 to TRBJ2-5; 8 bases match TRBD2. This CDR3 is 13 amino acids long. The germline V gene encodes CDR1 MNHNY and CDR2 SVGAGI (reference sequence). V shed 6 bases and J 4 bases; nucleotides not matched to a gene: 4. CDR3 protein: CASRERELETQYF. The CDR3 DNA reads as TGTGCCAGCAGAGAGCGGGAGTTAGAGACCCAGTACTTC.

In nucleotides, the CDR3 is TGTGCCAGCAGCTTGACCCCATACAATGAGCAGTTCTTC. It encodes CASSLTPYNEQFF. The V and J genes are TRBV5-6 and TRBJ2-1; D is unclear. The CDR3 loop spans 13 amino acids. V lost 1 base, J lost 4 bases, and 6 bases lay in between. In germline, CDR1 is SGHDT, CDR2 YYEEEE.

In this sample, this clone turned up once. The CDR3 DNA sequence: TGCGCCAGCAGCACGGGGACGAGATTCTACGAGCAGTACTTC. Translating it yields CASSTGTRFYEQYF. This chain joins TRBV5-1 and TRBJ2-7, with D perhaps assigned TRBD1 or TRBD2 (5 bases each). CDR1 SGHRS and CDR2 YFSETQ come from the germline V gene. CDR3 length: 14 amino acids. Trimming took off 4 bases at V and 3 bases at J, with 14 bases between the two ends. Full variable domain (missing parts from reference TRBV5-1 and TRBJ2-7): KAGVTQTPRYLIKTRGQQVTLSCSPISGHRSVSWYQQTPGQGLQFLFEYFSETQRNKGNFPGRFSGRQFSNSRSEMNVSTLELGDSALYLCASSTGTRFYEQYFGPGTRLTVT.

The rearrangement uses TRBV28 and TRBJ2-2, with a weak D call TRBD2 (5 bases). Germline lookup yields CDR1 MDHEN and CDR2 SYDVKM. The CDR3 has 19 amino acids. V lost 1 base and J lost 2, with 20 bases in between. The CDR3 nucleotides are TGTGCCAGCAGTTTATTGACGGGGAGACGCGCTATTAACACCGGGGAGCTGTTTTTT. This translates into CASSLLTGRRAINTGELFF.

V usage is TRBV4-2 and J usage is TRBJ2-2; a possible D gene is TRBD2 (5 bases). CDR3 length: 16 amino acids. CDR1 and CDR2 from the germline V gene are LGHNA and YNFKEQ. Trimming left V 1 base short and J 2 bases short, with 11 bases between. The CDR3 sequence is CASSQGLAINTGELFF. The CDR3 nucleotides read TGTGCCAGCAGCCAAGGGCTAGCCATTAACACCGGGGAGCTGTTTTTT.

The CDR3: CASSFATLGTNEKLFF. CDR3 DNA sequence: TGTGCCAGCAGCTTCGCCACGCTTGGAACTAATGAAAAACTGTTTTTT. The chain links TRBV7-2 to TRBJ1-4; D call uncertain. The CDR3 has 16 residues. The V and J ends lost 3 bases and 1 base respectively, with 12 bases between them. CDR1 and CDR2 from the germline V gene are SGHTA and FQGNSA.

V and J are TRBV21-1 and TRBJ1-6; the table calls TRBD1, which could not be checked here. TRBV21-1 is flagged as a pseudogene. This CDR3 spans 16 amino acids. DNA for the CDR3: TGTGCCAACCTAAAAAAATGGGACATGTCTTATTCACCCCTCCACTTT. Its translation: CANLKKWDMSYSPLHF.

V is TRBV28 and J is TRBJ1-1; TRBD1 might be the D (5 bases). CDR1 and CDR2 (germline): MDHEN, SYDVKM. Trimming shortened V by 6 bases and J by 4 bases, and 12 bases separated the two germline ends. The CDR3 has 13 residues. This CDR3 is CASSPGRLTEAFF. Here the CDR3 DNA reads TGTGCCAGCAGCCCGGGACGGCTCACTGAAGCTTTCTTT.

The V gene is TRBV2, the J gene TRBJ1-2, with D tentatively TRBD1 (6 bases). CDR3 length: 13 amino acids. Deletions cut 3 bases from V and 8 bases from J, with 13 bases between. CDR1 and CDR2 (germline): SNHLY, FYNNEI. Here the CDR3 DNA reads TGTGCCAGCAGTGAGGACAGCGGAGGCGGCTACACCTTC. It codes for CASSEDSGGGYTF.